The T cell receptor (beta chain) described here comes from a study of tumor-infiltrating lymphocytes in localized non-small cell lung cancer. Germline V gene lookup returns CDR1 MNHNS and CDR2 SASEGT. The CDR3 totals 15 residues. V shed 0 bases and J 4 bases; nucleotides not matched to a gene: 3. Produced via immunoSEQ multiplex PCR; TCRdb's table is partial and in-frame only. The sample holds approximately 17,000 clones, roughly 73% seen once. The rearrangement links TRBV6-1 to TRBJ2-5; 9 nucleotides line up with TRBD2. The TCR originated in a human donor with non-small cell lung cancer. Sequencing was done on a sample of lung tumor tissue. DNA for the CDR3: TGTGCCAGCAGTGAAGCTAGCGGGAGTGCAGAGACCCAGTACTTC. This codes for CASSEASGSAETQYF.